This T cell receptor (beta chain) was captured by sequencing in a study of CD8+ T cells in alopecia areata. Trimming pared 5 bases from V and 2 bases from J, leaving 16 bases between. The CDR3 has 16 residues. The V gene's germline CDR1 is MDHEN and CDR2 SYDVKM. Cell sorting was applied to PBMCs, and CD4+ and CD8+ T cells were collected. Regarding the study as a whole: Clarity of TCR sharing across patients fell short of that in mice, possibly HLA-related.

Once RNA had been extracted, it was reverse transcribed into cDNA to act as the sequencing template. Some clones are missing from TCRdb's copy, which holds only in-frame ones; the method was immunoSEQ multiplex PCR. The sample includes about 140,000 clones, 40% to 65% of them seen just once. Comment on this clone: Its antigen is unknown.

This rearrangement joins TRBV28 to TRBJ1-5; tentatively, D is TRBD1 (5 bases). This clonotype was sampled from a human donor with alopecia areata. The source material was CD4+ T cells sorted from blood, sampled at week 0. CDR3 region: CASSMRGGGGNQPQHF. As DNA, the CDR3 is TGTGCCAGCAGTATGAGGGGAGGAGGAGGCAATCAGCCCCAGCATTTT. Drawing the rest from reference TRBV28 and TRBJ1-5, the complete variable domain is DVKVTQSSRYLVKRTGEKVFLECVQDMDHENMFWYRQDPGLGLRLIYFSYDVKMKEKGDIPEGYSVSREKKERFSLILESASTNQTSMYLCASSMRGGGGNQPQHFGDGTRLSIL.